A single sample is the source of the 18 T cell receptor beta chains below, sequenced in a study of blood T cells in healthy people across ages (dated by TCRdb to the mid-2010s). The library was obtained by 5' RACE. Sequenced using an Illumina HiSeq 2500. The second PCR ran for roughly 7 to 12 cycles and used a J-beta primer mix along with a sample-barcoded 5' primer. Starting from the raw public reads, TCRdb applied fastp trimming at Q25, assembled clones with MiXCR and retained in-frame beta chains. Each CDR3 protein gets just one entry, which takes the most common genes and DNA from the rows behind it. The sample table holds about 1.5 million distinct CDR3 sequences, of which approximately 43% were seen once. Clones ranked in the top ten supply 4% of the sample. Input material: blood. Source of these receptors: a woman younger than 35 in good health.

V and J are TRBV20-1 and TRBJ1-5; 8 bases align to TRBD1. J was trimmed by 2 bases and V by 3 bases; bases with no gene match: 9. CDR1 and CDR2 from the germline V gene are DFQATT and SNEGSKA (reference sequence). The CDR3 length is 16 residues. CDR3: CSASPKTGARNQPQHF. CDR3 DNA sequence: TGCAGTGCTAGCCCCAAGACAGGGGCCCGCAATCAGCCCCAGCATTTT.

This clonotype was seen more than once but under ten times. This chain connects TRBV6-1 to TRBJ2-1; D remains unclear. Trimming pared 4 bases from V and 6 bases from J, leaving 7 bases between. This CDR3 is built from 12 residues. CDR1 and CDR2 (germline): MNHNS, SASEGT. In nucleotides, the CDR3 is TGTGCCAGCAGTGGCGACGGCAATGAGCAGTTCTTC. Translating gives CASSGDGNEQFF.

This chain links TRBV29-1 with TRBJ1-4; TRBD1 might be the D (6 bases). Germline-derived CDR1 and CDR2 are SQVTM and ANQGSEA. There are 11 residues in the CDR3. Deletions cut 5 bases from V and 11 bases from J, with 12 bases between. In nucleotides, the CDR3 is TGCAGCGTTAGGCGGGGGGCGAAACTGTTTTTT. Amino acid sequence: CSVRRGAKLFF.

The chain carries TRBV4-1 and TRBJ1-1, with TRBD1 as a possible D gene (6 bases). Germline assignment: CDR1 MGHRA and CDR2 YSYEKL. The V and J ends lost 3 bases and 0 bases respectively, with 11 bases between them. This CDR3 region has 15 residues. CDR3 nucleotides: TGCGCCAGCAGCCACCCCAGGGGAATGAACACTGAAGCTTTCTTT. It translates to CASSHPRGMNTEAFF.

The rearrangement links TRBV12-3 or TRBV12-4 to TRBJ2-7; D is uncertain. V lost 4 bases, J lost 2 bases, and 12 bases lay in between. This CDR3 is 14 amino acids long. CDR3 protein: CASSSRTVAYEQYF. The CDR3 DNA sequence: TGTGCCAGCAGTTCTCGGACCGTTGCCTACGAGCAGTACTTC.

The table lists this clonotype with a few counts. V gene TRBV30 combines with J gene TRBJ2-1; D assignment may be TRBD1 or TRBD2 (5 bases each). The length of the CDR3 is 14 residues. Germline lookup yields CDR1 GTSNPN and CDR2 SVGIG (reference sequence). V lost 4 bases and J lost 1, with 11 bases in between. The CDR3 reads CAWTRDGSYNEQFF. In DNA form, the CDR3 reads TGTGCCTGGACCCGGGACGGATCCTACAATGAGCAGTTCTTC.

The chain links TRBV12-3 or TRBV12-4 to TRBJ2-7, with 8 positions matching TRBD1. The CDR3 is 12 residues long. V dropped 7 bases and J dropped 4; count of bases not matched to a gene: 3. This CDR3 reads CASNQGAYEQYF. Here the CDR3 DNA reads TGTGCCAGCAACCAGGGGGCTTACGAGCAGTACTTC.

The chain carries TRBV12-3 or TRBV12-4 and TRBJ1-4; tentatively, D is TRBD1 (5 bases). The CDR3 covers 12 residues. Deletions cut 6 bases from V and 16 bases from J, with 18 bases between. Here the CDR3 reads CASSHGTVGPFF. For the CDR3, the DNA is TGTGCCAGCAGCCACGGGACGGTCGGACCGTTTTTT.

This clonotype has just a few counts. This sequence joins TRBV9 and TRBJ2-5; no reliable D call. The length of the CDR3 is 13 residues. CDR1 is SGDLS and CDR2 is YYNGEE in the germline V gene. Trimming removed 0 bases at V and 4 bases at J, with 7 bases between. CDR3 sequence (DNA): TGTGCCAGCAGCGTAGAATCCCTAGAGACCCAGTACTTC. It encodes CASSVESLETQYF.

This clonotype was observed a few times. The chain employs TRBV7-9 and TRBJ2-3; 10 nucleotides align to TRBD1. With V trimmed by 4 bases and J by 5 bases, 3 bases remained unmatched. This CDR3 contains 14 residues. The germline CDR1 and CDR2 sequences are SEHNR and FQNEAQ (reference sequence). CDR3: CASSSDRGGDTQYF. For the CDR3, the DNA is TGTGCCAGCAGCTCGGACAGGGGGGGAGATACGCAGTATTTT.

V is TRBV7-8 and J is TRBJ2-1; possibly TRBD1 for D (5 bases). This CDR3 contains 15 residues. Germline CDR1 and CDR2: SGHVS and FQNEAQ. Trimming took off 2 bases at V and 0 bases at J, with 8 bases between the two ends. CDR3 sequence reads: CASSLKGFSYNEQFF. The CDR3 bases are TGTGCCAGCAGCTTAAAGGGGTTCTCCTACAATGAGCAGTTCTTC.

This clonotype was detected only a few times. The chain has TRBV20-1 and TRBJ2-3, with 12 bases that match TRBD2. This CDR3 has 15 residues. The ends lost 5 bases at V and 1 base at J; junction bases unmatched: 4. The germline CDR1 and CDR2 sequences are DFQATT and SNEGSKA (reference sequence). CDR3 region: CSAGLAGGRTDTQYF. The CDR3 nucleotides are TGCAGTGCTGGCCTAGCGGGGGGGCGCACAGATACGCAGTATTTT.

This clonotype was recorded a few times. CDR3 nucleotide sequence: TGTGCCAGCAGCATAACAGAAAACATTCAGTACTTC. Its translation is CASSITENIQYF. The V gene is TRBV28, the J gene TRBJ2-4, with unresolved D. The V end was cut by 6 bases, the J end by 5 bases, with 8 bases between. Germline V gives CDR1 MDHEN, CDR2 SYDVKM. The CDR3 runs to 12 residues.

About this clonotype: The junction departs from the called germline gene at one end, perhaps through a read error. The chain uses TRBV6-1 and TRBJ2-7; tentatively, D is TRBD1 or TRBD2 (6 bases each). The CDR3 loop spans 15 amino acids. The V gene's germline CDR1 is MNHNS and CDR2 SASEGT. The CDR3 coding sequence is TGTGCCAGCAGTGAATGGGGGGCGGTTACCTACGGGCAGTACTTC. Protein product: CASSEWGAVTYGQYF.

This clonotype showed up many times. The DNA for the CDR3 is TGTGCCAGCAGTGGGGTTTACTCCTACGAGCAGTACTTC. Protein: CASSGVYSYEQYF. The rearrangement joins TRBV25-1 to TRBJ2-7; D uncertain. Germline V CDR1 and CDR2: MGHDK, SYGVNS. The CDR3 runs to 13 residues. Trimming shortened V by 4 bases and J by 0 bases, and 7 bases separated the two germline ends.

This CDR3 reads CSLTTGQLYEQYF. The CDR3 bases are TGCAGTCTAACGACGGGACAGCTATACGAGCAGTACTTC. The V call is TRBV20-1, the J call TRBJ2-7, with 7 bases fitting TRBD1. CDR1 is DFQATT and CDR2 is SNEGSKA in the germline V gene (reference sequence). The CDR3 loop spans 13 amino acids. The ends lost 8 bases at V and 4 bases at J; junction bases unmatched: 11.

Of note for this clonotype: A read error may be the cause here, since a much bigger clone is one base away. This chain links TRBV20-1 with TRBJ2-3, with D maybe TRBD2 (7 bases). The length of the CDR3 is 12 residues. Germline V gene lookup returns CDR1 DFQATT and CDR2 SNEGSKA (reference sequence). CDR3 bases: TGCAGTGAGACTAGCCGGACAGATATGCAGTATTTT. Its protein is CSETSRTDMQYF.

Only a few counts were recorded for this clonotype. The V and J genes are TRBV7-9 and TRBJ2-5; D ambiguous. The germline gives CDR1 SEHNR, CDR2 FQNEAQ (reference sequence). The CDR3 is 14 amino acids. V was clipped by 2 bases and J by 5 bases, with 12 bases between them. Here the CDR3 reads CASSLQAWRETQYF. CDR3 nucleotide sequence: TGTGCCAGCAGCTTACAAGCGTGGCGGGAGACCCAGTACTTC.